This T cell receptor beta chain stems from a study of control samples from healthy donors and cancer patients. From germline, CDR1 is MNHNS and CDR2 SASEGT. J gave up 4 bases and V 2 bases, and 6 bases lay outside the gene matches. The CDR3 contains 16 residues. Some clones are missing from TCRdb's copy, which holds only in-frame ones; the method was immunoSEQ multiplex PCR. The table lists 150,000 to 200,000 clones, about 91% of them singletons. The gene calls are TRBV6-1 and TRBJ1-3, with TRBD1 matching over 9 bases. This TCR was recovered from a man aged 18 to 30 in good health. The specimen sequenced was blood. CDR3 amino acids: CASSERRGQGGNTIYF. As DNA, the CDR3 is TGTGCCAGCAGTGAACGTCGGGGACAGGGAGGAAACACCATATATTTT.